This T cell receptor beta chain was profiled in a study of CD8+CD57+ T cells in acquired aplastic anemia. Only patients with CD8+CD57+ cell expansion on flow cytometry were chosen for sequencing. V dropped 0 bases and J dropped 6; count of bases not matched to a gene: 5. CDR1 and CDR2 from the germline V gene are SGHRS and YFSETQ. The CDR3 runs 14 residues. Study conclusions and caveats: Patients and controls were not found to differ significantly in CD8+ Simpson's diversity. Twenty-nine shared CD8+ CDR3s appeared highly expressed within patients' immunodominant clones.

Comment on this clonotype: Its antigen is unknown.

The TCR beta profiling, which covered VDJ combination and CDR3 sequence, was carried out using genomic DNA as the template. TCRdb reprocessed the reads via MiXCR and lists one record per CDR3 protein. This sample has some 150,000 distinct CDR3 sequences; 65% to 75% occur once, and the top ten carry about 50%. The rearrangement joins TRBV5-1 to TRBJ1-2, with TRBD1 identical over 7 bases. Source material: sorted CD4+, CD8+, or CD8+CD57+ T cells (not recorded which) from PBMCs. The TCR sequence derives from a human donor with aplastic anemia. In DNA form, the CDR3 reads TGCGCCAGCAGCTTGGCCTCGACAGGGAATGGCTACACCTTC. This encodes CASSLASTGNGYTF.